Presented here are 4 T cell receptor beta chains from one specimen sequenced in a study of blood T cell repertoires in COVID-19. Libraries were prepared by immunoSEQ multiplex PCR; TCRdb keeps only in-frame clonotypes and omits some of them. The sample contains about 380,000 clones, 85% to 90% of which appear only once. The specimen was PBMCs or T cells enriched from blood (not recorded which). All receptors come from a woman between 18 and 29 years old who had recovered from COVID-19.

The chain combines TRBV6-5 with TRBJ2-5, with unresolved D. Per germline, CDR1 MNHEY and CDR2 SVGAGI. V shed 7 bases and J shed 5 bases, with 8 bases lying between them. The CDR3 sequence is 11 residues long. The CDR3 DNA reads TGTGCCAGCATGAATAGTGAGACCCAGTACTTC. This sequence encodes CASMNSETQYF.

This chain joins TRBV28 and TRBJ2-5; 10 nucleotides match TRBD2. The germline V gene has CDR1 MDHEN and CDR2 SYDVKM. Losses at the gene ends were 6 bases for V and 1 base for J; bases not matched to a gene: 8. This CDR3 spans 16 amino acids. The CDR3 nucleotides are TGTGCCAGCAGCGACCTTAGCGGGGGGCTCCAAGAGACCCAGTACTTC. It yields the protein CASSDLSGGLQETQYF.

The table lists this clone with a few counts. The chain uses TRBV19 and TRBJ1-6; 8 bases agree with TRBD1. The CDR3 runs to 16 residues. CDR1 and CDR2 from the germline V gene are LNHDA and SQIVND (reference sequence). The V gene end was trimmed by 4 bases and the J gene end by 3 bases; junction bases not matched to a gene: 5. The DNA of the CDR3 is TGTGCCAGTAGTACCGGACAGGGACTCTATAATTCACCCCTCCACTTT. Translation gives CASSTGQGLYNSPLHF.

A single count supports this clone. V is TRBV19 and J is TRBJ1-5, with D possibly matching TRBD1 (6 bases). CDR1 is LNHDA, CDR2 SQIVND, per germline (reference sequence). CDR3 length: 13 residues. With 3 bases removed from V and 7 bases from J, the gap between germline ends came to 10 bases. CDR3 DNA sequence: TGTGCCAGTAGTATGTTAGGGGGACAGCCCCAGCATTTT. This sequence encodes CASSMLGGQPQHF. Filled out from reference TRBV19 and TRBJ1-5, the complete variable domain reads DGGITQSPKYLFRKEGQNVTLSCEQNLNHDAMYWYRQDPGQGLRLIYYSQIVNDFQKGDIAEGYSVSREKKESFPLTVTSAQKNPTAFYLCASSMLGGQPQHFGDGTRLSIL.